Listed here is a single T cell receptor (beta chain). This clonotype was observed once. Which antigen it targets is not known. Base qualities were left out, and no much larger clone turns up one base away. One read represents weak support. The library was made by 5' RACE. Sequencing was carried out with an Illumina HiSeq 2500. A second PCR of 7 to 11 cycles was performed with a sample-barcoded 5' primer and a J-beta primer mix. A unique molecular identifier was introduced onto each TCR beta cDNA molecule by a template-switch 5' adaptor carrying 12 random nucleotides. Each sample yielded at least 2.5 million CDR3-containing paired-end reads. First-strand cDNA synthesis was performed from all RNA using the Mint cDNA synthesis kit, with priming by a TRBC-specific oligonucleotide. Following uracil-DNA glycosylase treatment, all cDNA underwent a first 18-cycle PCR with the universal primers M1SS and BC2_uni_R. Concerning the study's data processing: For normalization, 1 million high-quality reads were randomly selected from each sample, with every read carrying a distinct molecular identifier. Instead of being binned into consensus sequences, reads that shared molecular identifiers were thrown out. MiTCR, run with a Q25 quality threshold and the strictest error-elimination algorithm, handled CDR3 identification, clonotype clustering and error correction. A nonparametric unseen species model with Euler transformation was used to estimate lower-bound total TCR beta diversity. TCRdb trimmed the raw reads at Q25, called clones with MiXCR and kept productive beta chains. A single entry per CDR3 protein holds the most common genes and DNA from its merged rows. The V and J calls and clone size come from TCRdb's table, not from the authors' own analysis. For this sample the table gives 750,000 to 1,000,000 distinct CDR3 sequences, of which about 29% were detected only once. The ten largest clones represent more than 8.5% of the sample.

Donors were 35 to 40 systemically healthy Caucasian individuals from Russia aged roughly 6 to 90 years. Roughly 11 milliliters of peripheral blood were drawn from each donor into EDTA-treated Vacutainer tubes. Ficoll-Paque density-gradient centrifugation was used to isolate PBMCs, with at least 6 million per sample. Trizol reagent was used to extract total RNA from PBMCs, with at least 5.5 micrograms per sample. For every donor, an aliquot of PBMCs went through flow cytometry to measure the percentages of naive CD45RAhigh/CD27high T cells. The data were taken from a study of blood T cells in healthy people across ages (dated by TCRdb to the mid-2010s). Background on the whole study: Template switching captured roughly one uniquely barcoded TCR beta cDNA molecule per two T cells in model experiments. To track age-related changes in TCR beta repertoire diversity, the study relied on deep sequencing normalized with unique cDNA molecular identifiers. Donors were grouped into four age groups: young (average 16 years), middle-aged (approximately 41), aged (around 66) and long-lived (just over 80). For two donors (one aged 18 to 30 and one aged 80 or older), the study analyzed two additional independent replicas of 1 million unique cDNA reads from the same blood draw.

Overall study outcomes, separate from this receptor: Compared with the aged group, the long-lived group had more naive CD4+ T cells, fewer expanded clones and increased TCR diversity, a pattern suggesting age selection. The CMV infection status of donors was not known, potentially confounding age-related changes in expanded clonotypes. As age increased, observed TCR beta diversity per million T cells dropped in a roughly linear way, and a significant reduction was already evident by age 40. Estimates of total diversity based on one million sequenced T cells were considered lower bounds and underestimates. The percentage of naive T cells measured by flow cytometry correlated strongly with observed TCR beta diversity. Since profiling was done on bulk unsorted PBMCs, naive and antigen-experienced compartments could not be conclusively compared.

The CDR3, cysteine through phenylalanine, is 15 amino acids long. Only the CDR3 part of the read is kept: 45 bases, read in frame from the first base. V lost 0 bases and J lost 5 bases, and the count of bases not matched to a germline gene is 9. The germline V gene (reference sequence) provides CDR1 DFQATT and CDR2 SNEGSKA. These data are also associated with another study on T cells of mothers and their children. Looking at the second paper: The donors were nine systemically healthy Caucasian individuals, made up of three mothers and their six children. cDNA synthesis used all of the extracted RNA, with approximately 1.6 ug of RNA in each 15 ul reaction. In the second PCR, the M1S primer added sample barcodes and 2-4 random nucleotides. Over 8.5 million TCR beta CDR3 reads were obtained for each mother, and 2.7 million or so reads were obtained for each child. Thymic selection similarly shapes TCR recombination output in related and unrelated pairs, with minor effect from inherited differences. Related mother-child pairs always showed normalized repertoire overlap that was slightly higher than in unrelated mother-child pairs, though the difference was never significant. Persistent microchimeric T cell clones were not detected, at a sensitivity of 95 to 100 clones per million clonotypes. To look for features that set related mother-child pairs apart from unrelated individuals, the researchers ran deep NGS to compare the TCR beta repertoires of mothers and children. Mothers averaged about 40 +/- 4 years of age and children averaged roughly 10 +/- 4 years. Libraries were sequenced on Illumina HiSeq 2000 with 100+100 nt paired-end reads after adapter ligation with NEBNext reagents. To avoid cross-contamination, the mother libraries and the child libraries were prepared a month apart and sequenced in separate runs. Each donor had between about 500,000 and 2,300,000 distinct TCR beta clonotypes identified. Naive TCR beta clonotypes were estimated from low-frequency clonotypes matched to each donor's FACS-determined naive share, without sorting.

Material for sequencing was blood. The source of this sequence is a woman aged 35 to 49 in good health. This receptor chain uses TRBV20-1 and TRBJ2-7; the junction holds 8 bases that match TRBD1. The CDR3 corresponds to CSARDRQGAGHEQYF. The DNA sequence is as follows: TGCAGTGCTAGAGATCGGCAGGGGGCTGGCCACGAGCAGTACTTC.